The T cell receptor (beta chain) described here comes from a study of T cell changes during pregnancy in multiple sclerosis. The CDR3 has 14 residues. The ends lost 4 bases at V and 4 bases at J; junction bases unmatched: 5. Per the germline V gene, CDR1 is SGHTA and CDR2 is FQGNSA. Data came from immunoSEQ multiplex PCR; TCRdb stores just in-frame clones and leaves some out. The table includes some 10,000 clones, 80% to 90% detected once. Specimen: CD8+ T cells from peripheral blood mononuclear cells, collected in the first trimester of pregnancy. V is TRBV7-2 and J is TRBJ1-2, with 8 bases that match TRBD1. The receptor was isolated from a female donor in good health, enrolled as a control in a pregnancy study. The CDR3 region has the DNA TGTGCCAGCAGCTCAACCGGGACAGGCTATGGCTACACCTTC. This encodes CASSSTGTGYGYTF.